This is a list of T cell receptor beta chains from one sample in a study of T cell responses to AZD1222 COVID-19 vaccine. The table came from immunoSEQ multiplex PCR; TCRdb's copy has only in-frame clones and leaves some out. The sample consists of around 190,000 clones, approximately 92% of them appearing once. The sample in question was peripheral blood, obtained on day 0 of AZD1222 vaccination. These TCRs come from an adult in good health. Both conserved end residues are part of each CDR3. D genes are given only for firm matches. Clone size, where shown, is once, few, many, or a class for clones that have expanded.

CASSDISKWETQYF TGTGCCAGCAGTGACATTTCGAAGTGGGAGACCCAGTACTTC TRBV2 . TRBJ2-5 once
CASSSGQNNYGYTF TGTGCCAGCTCAAGTGGACAGAACAACTATGGCTACACCTTC TRBV18 . TRBJ1-2 .
CASSYQPRGSYNEQFF TGTGCCAGCAGTTACCAGCCGAGGGGCTCCTACAATGAGCAGTTCTTC TRBV6-5 . TRBJ2-1 once
CASTGGREALHF TGTGCCAGCACTGGAGGGCGTGAGGCCCTCCACTTT TRBV28 . TRBJ1-6 .
CASSVPTQGPENIQYF TGTGCCAGTAGTGTTCCAACCCAGGGGCCCGAAAACATTCAGTACTTC TRBV19 . TRBJ2-4 few
CASSLDWAAEAFF TGTGCCAGCAGCTTAGATTGGGCAGCTGAAGCTTTCTTT TRBV7-8 . TRBJ1-1 .
CATSDLQGDNEQFF TGTGCCACCAGTGATTTGCAAGGGGATAATGAGCAGTTCTTC TRBV24-1 . TRBJ2-1 .
CASSTTGSTEAFF TGTGCCAGCAGTACTACAGGGAGCACTGAAGCTTTCTTT TRBV7-2 . TRBJ1-1 .
CASSQRTSGGDEQFF TGTGCCAGCAGCCAGCGGACTAGCGGGGGGGACGAGCAGTTCTTC TRBV4-2 TRBD2 TRBJ2-1 .
CAWSVGGLGSGYTF TGTGCCTGGAGTGTGGGGGGATTGGGGTCTGGCTACACCTTC TRBV30 . TRBJ1-2 .
CASSTYGRAATSDTQYF TGTGCCAGCAGCACGTACGGGCGGGCCGCCACCTCAGATACGCAGTATTTT TRBV7-2 . TRBJ2-3 .
CASSSLGGGLSTDTQYF TGCGCCAGCAGCTCCTTAGGGGGGGGCCTCAGCACAGATACGCAGTATTTT TRBV5-1 . TRBJ2-3 once
CASSLVMGTGGRQPQHF TGTGCCAGCAGCTTAGTGATGGGGACAGGGGGCCGTCAGCCCCAGCATTTT TRBV7-9 TRBD1 TRBJ1-5 .
CASSIRQGASPLHF TGTGCCAGTAGTATAAGGCAGGGGGCCTCACCCCTCCACTTT TRBV19 TRBD1 TRBJ1-6 .
CASSLGAGVGELFF TGTGCCAGCAGCTTAGGGGCAGGGGTCGGGGAGCTGTTTTTT TRBV7-6 . TRBJ2-2 .
CASSALQGDTEAFF TGTGCCAGCTCAGCACTTCAGGGGGACACTGAAGCTTTCTTT TRBV18 TRBD1 TRBJ1-1 .
CASRGQGIYNEQFF TGTGCCAGCCGAGGACAGGGGATTTACAATGAGCAGTTCTTC TRBV2 TRBD1 TRBJ2-1 once
CAWLEGSRSYTF TGTGCCTGGCTCGAAGGGTCCCGGAGCTACACCTTC TRBV30 . TRBJ1-2 .
CASSHQTAYGYTF TGTGCCAGCAGCCATCAGACAGCGTATGGCTACACCTTC TRBV7-9 . TRBJ1-2 .
CASSWTADTEAFF TGTGCCAGCAGCTGGACAGCCGACACTGAAGCTTTCTTT TRBV9 . TRBJ1-1 .
CASSPAGGGNQPQHF TGTGCCAGCAGCCCCGCGGGAGGTGGCAATCAGCCCCAGCATTTT TRBV3-1/TRBV3-2 . TRBJ1-5 .
CASSPGQTYGYTF TGTGCCAGCAGCCCGGGACAGACCTATGGCTACACCTTC TRBV5-4 TRBD1 TRBJ1-2 .
CAISESAGSYEQYF TGTGCCATCAGTGAGTCTGCGGGATCCTACGAGCAGTACTTC TRBV10-3 . TRBJ2-7 .
CASSPGGTGSYEQYF TGTGCCAGCAGCCCCGGAGGGACAGGGTCCTACGAGCAGTACTTC TRBV5-4 TRBD1 TRBJ2-7 .
CASSLTRMNTEAFF TGTGCCAGCAGCTTAACCAGAATGAACACTGAAGCTTTCTTT TRBV11-1 . TRBJ1-1 .
CASSVTRDGQPQHF TGTGCCAGCAGTGTAACCAGGGACGGGCAGCCCCAGCATTTT TRBV2 . TRBJ1-5 .
CASSLGADRGYTF TGTGCCAGCAGTCTGGGCGCTGACCGGGGCTACACCTTC TRBV7-2 . TRBJ1-2 .
CAISERAGKSQYF TGTGCCATCAGTGAGAGGGCAGGGAAGTCCCAGTACTTC TRBV10-3 . TRBJ2-5 .
CASSPSVGGNQPQHF TGTGCCAGCAGTCCGTCAGTGGGGGGAAATCAGCCCCAGCATTTT TRBV27 . TRBJ1-5 .
CASSWDRGLGSPLHF TGTGCCAGCAGCTGGGACAGGGGGCTTGGTTCACCCCTCCACTTT TRBV5-5 TRBD1 TRBJ1-6 .
CASSPKEPGLAWGRNEQFF TGTGCCAGCAGTCCTAAAGAACCGGGACTAGCGTGGGGTAGGAATGAGCAGTTCTTC TRBV28 TRBD2 TRBJ2-1 once
CASSLNGRGGYTF TGTGCCAGCAGTTTAAACGGGAGAGGTGGCTACACCTTC TRBV12-3/TRBV12-4 . TRBJ1-2 .
CASSTALAGYEQYF TGTGCCAGCAGCACAGCCCTAGCGGGCTACGAGCAGTACTTC TRBV28 TRBD2 TRBJ2-7 .
CASSPDTTEAFF TGTGCCAGCTCACCGGACACAACTGAAGCTTTCTTT TRBV18 . TRBJ1-1 few
CASSHLGGTSTQETQYF TGCGCCAGCAGCCATCTGGGAGGGACTAGCACACAAGAGACCCAGTACTTC TRBV4-1 TRBD2 TRBJ2-5 .
CASSVRPDTEAFF TGTGCCAGCAGCGTCAGACCCGACACTGAAGCTTTCTTT TRBV2 . TRBJ1-1 .
CASSLEGGNEKLFF TGTGCCAGCAGCTTAGAGGGGGGGAATGAAAAACTGTTTTTT TRBV7-9 . TRBJ1-4 .
CASSSVAGGGNEQFF TGTGCCAGTAGCTCCGTGGCGGGGGGTGGGAATGAGCAGTTCTTC TRBV19 TRBD2 TRBJ2-1 .
CASSYRGLDSPLHF TGTGCCAGCAGCTACAGGGGGTTGGATTCACCCCTCCACTTT TRBV3-1/TRBV3-2 TRBD1 TRBJ1-6 .